Sequencing of this TCR beta chain was carried out in a study of cytomegalovirus exposure and HLA in healthy donors. The PCR used 60 Vbeta and 13 Jbeta primers. Generated by immunoSEQ multiplex PCR, the TCRdb table keeps only in-frame clones and is missing some. This repertoire shows about 200,000 clones, about four fifths found once; its top ten account for more than 1.5%. Whole-study findings and limits: Later on, a genetic analysis was performed. It linked a missense variant in DCLRE1C with V- and J-gene trimming of TCR beta. Later analysis showed TCR association rates varying by HLA locus, highest for DRB1 and lowest for HLA-C. Among TCR beta chains, those listed as cytomegalovirus-associated numbered roughly 150.

This clone was counted between two and nine times. Antigen: not known. The V end was cut by 7 bases, the J end by 6 bases, with 12 bases between. CDR1 is DFQATT and CDR2 is SNEGSKA in the germline V gene (reference sequence). The length of the CDR3 is 11 residues. Sequenced sample: PBMCs. The source of this sequence is a woman in her 50s in good health and CMV-seronegative. This chain links TRBV20-1 with TRBJ1-1, with D tentatively TRBD1 (5 bases). The CDR3 nucleotides read TGCAGTGGGGGGGGAGGCGCTGAAGCTTTCTTT. Residues: CSGGGGAEAFF.